The 14 T cell receptor beta chains listed next were all sequenced from one sample in a study of metastatic and nonmetastatic thyroid tumors. Before thyroid surgery, none of the patients had received any treatment. TCRdb recomputed clones from the PCR reads via MiXCR. The table has 60,000 or so clones, roughly 30% seen once. The specimen sequenced was blood. The source of these receptors is a female donor with papillary thyroid cancer or a benign thyroid nodule (not recorded which). Some clones in this sample may be carry-over from other donors' samples.

This clone was seen only a few times. The chain is built from TRBV28 and TRBJ1-1, with D maybe TRBD1 (6 bases). The germline CDR1 and CDR2 sequences are MDHEN and SYDVKM. The CDR3 runs to 13 residues. Trimming took 7 bases from V and 3 from J, leaving 12 bases between them. The CDR3 nucleotides read TGTGCCAGCAACCCGGACAGATACACTGAAGCTTTCTTT. This translates into CASNPDRYTEAFF.

This clone has just a few counts. This chain links TRBV2 with TRBJ2-7, with D perhaps matching TRBD1 (6 bases). Trimming stripped 8 bases from V and 2 bases from J, with 13 bases between. This CDR3 contains 13 residues. CDR1 is SNHLY and CDR2 is FYNNEI in the germline V gene. The CDR3 is CASVTGLTYEQYF. The CDR3 nucleotides read TGTGCCAGCGTCACAGGGCTCACCTACGAGCAGTACTTC.

The gene calls are TRBV10-3 and TRBJ2-7; TRBD2 is a possible D gene (6 bases). The germline gives CDR1 ENHRY, CDR2 SYGVKD. The CDR3 covers 15 residues. V dropped 6 bases and J dropped 3 bases, with 18 bases sitting between them. The CDR3 is CAISWGLAGDYEQYF. In nucleotides, the CDR3 is TGTGCCATCAGCTGGGGACTCGCGGGCGACTACGAGCAGTACTTC.

The chain joins TRBV2 to TRBJ2-1; maybe TRBD1 (5 bases). The germline V gene has CDR1 SNHLY and CDR2 FYNNEI. Trimming shortened V by 6 bases and J by 4 bases, and 13 bases separated the two germline ends. This CDR3 contains 14 residues. CDR3 protein: CASSDYRQYNEQFF. CDR3 nucleotide sequence: TGTGCCAGCAGCGATTATAGACAGTACAATGAGCAGTTCTTC.

CDR3 protein: CASSARLAGLYEQYF. CDR3 in DNA: TGTGCCAGCAGTGCCCGACTAGCGGGATTGTACGAGCAGTACTTC. This chain connects TRBV6-1 to TRBJ2-7; the match to TRBD2 covers 11 bases. In germline, CDR1 is MNHNS, CDR2 SASEGT. The CDR3 totals 15 residues. V dropped 4 bases and J dropped 4; count of bases not matched to a gene: 6.

The chain employs TRBV2 and TRBJ2-5; TRBD1 aligns across 7 bases. V trimming: 5 bases; J trimming: 5 bases; junction bases outside the gene matches: 8. Germline V gene data show CDR1 as SNHLY and CDR2 as FYNNEI. CDR3 length: 14 amino acids. The CDR3 DNA is TGTGCCAGCAGTTTGACAGGGTTTAGTGAGACCCAGTACTTC. As protein: CASSLTGFSETQYF.

This clone is medium-sized within its sample. V and J are TRBV10-3 and TRBJ1-2; no firm D call. Germline V CDR1 and CDR2: ENHRY, SYGVKD. Trimming cost V 3 bases and J 8 bases, with 13 bases left between them. The CDR3 totals 13 residues. As DNA, the CDR3 is TGTGCCATCAGTGAAAGAAGGACGGAGGGCTACACCTTC. As protein: CAISERRTEGYTF.

This clone was picked up a small number of times. The CDR3 spells CASSLGGQVSTDTQYF. The CDR3 DNA follows: TGTGCCAGCAGTTTAGGGGGACAGGTTAGCACAGATACGCAGTATTTT. The rearrangement links TRBV27 to TRBJ2-3, with 8 bases identical to TRBD1. The V segment lost 2 bases and the J segment 0 bases; nucleotides outside the gene matches: 4. The CDR3 is 16 amino acids. Germline CDR1 is MNHEY and CDR2 is SMNVEV (reference sequence).

In its sample, this clone was seen many times. Written as DNA, the CDR3 is TGCGCCAGCAGCCTCGGGACAGGGTCTGACGAGCAGTACTTC. Encoded protein: CASSLGTGSDEQYF. The J gene is TRBJ2-7, the V gene TRBV5-1, with 9 positions matching TRBD1. CDR1 and CDR2 (germline): SGHRS, YFSETQ. The V and J ends lost 4 bases and 5 bases, in that order; junction bases with no gene match: 7. CDR3 length: 14 amino acids.

In its sample, this clone ranks as medium-sized. The chain recombines TRBV20-1 with TRBJ2-1, with 9 nucleotides matching TRBD1. The CDR3 runs 14 residues. V lost 3 bases, J lost 8 bases, and 8 bases stayed unmatched. The germline gives CDR1 DFQATT, CDR2 SNEGSKA (reference sequence). CDR3 sequence: CSASTGTGNDEQFF. CDR3 nucleotide sequence: TGCAGTGCTAGTACCGGGACAGGGAATGATGAGCAGTTCTTC.

The chain is built from TRBV11-3 and TRBJ2-7; 10 positions agree with TRBD2. Trimming cost V 1 base and J 2 bases; bases outside gene matches: 2. The CDR3 spans 15 residues. The germline gives CDR1 SGHNT, CDR2 YENEEA. Here the CDR3 reads CASSLGTSGTYEQYF. The DNA for the CDR3 is TGTGCCAGCAGCTTAGGGACTAGCGGAACCTACGAGCAGTACTTC.

The V and J genes are TRBV9 and TRBJ2-1; 9 bases line up with TRBD2. After removal of 0 bases from V and 9 bases from J, the junction contained 10 bases not matched to a gene. The CDR3 runs 16 residues. From germline, CDR1 is SGDLS and CDR2 YYNGEE. The CDR3 loop reads CASSVAGGGRAGEQFF. In nucleotides, the CDR3 is TGTGCCAGCAGCGTAGCCGGGGGCGGGAGGGCCGGTGAGCAGTTCTTC.

The V call is TRBV20-1, the J call TRBJ2-7; D may be TRBD1 (6 bases). The CDR3 runs 15 residues. Per germline, CDR1 DFQATT and CDR2 SNEGSKA (reference sequence). Deletions cut 6 bases from V and 2 bases from J, with 20 bases between. The CDR3 protein is CSARTPRDTAYEQYF. The CDR3 DNA is TGCAGTGCAAGAACACCTCGGGACACCGCCTACGAGCAGTACTTC.

The chain couples TRBV12-3 or TRBV12-4 to TRBJ2-1, with 8 bases matching TRBD2. This CDR3 region has 15 residues. After removal of 6 bases from V and 2 bases from J, the junction contained 6 bases not matched to a gene. Written as DNA, the CDR3 is TGTGCCAGCAGCGCTACTAGCGGACCCTACAATGAGCAGTTCTTC. Translation: CASSATSGPYNEQFF.